This is a list of T cell receptor beta chains from one sample in a study of T-cell memory formation after mild COVID-19. TCRdb analysed the 5' RACE reads with MiXCR anew, one entry per CDR3 protein. The sample lists 470,000 or so distinct CDR3 sequences; 20% were seen once. Sequencing used PBMCs or a T cell subset sorted from them (not recorded which). These receptors all come from an adult woman who had mild COVID-19 (a few samples of this study predate the infection). Cell type and time point are not known. Both conserved end residues are part of each CDR3. Fields, in order: J gene, CDR3 length, D gene, clone size, V gene, CDR3 protein. The D gene is left open where the match is weak. Expanded clones get a size class; other rows say once, few or many, or leave the size out.

j_gene: TRBJ2-1; len: 15; d_gene: TRBD1; abundance: few; v_gene: TRBV5-1; CDR3aa: CASSPGTGGFNEQFF
j_gene: TRBJ1-2; len: 14; d_gene: .; abundance: few; v_gene: TRBV10-3; CDR3aa: CAISNGAESYGYTF
j_gene: TRBJ2-3; len: 16; d_gene: TRBD2; abundance: few; v_gene: TRBV7-2; CDR3aa: CASSLSAGASTDTQYF
j_gene: TRBJ2-7; len: 12; d_gene: .; abundance: .; v_gene: TRBV7-2; CDR3aa: CASSIDDYEQYF
j_gene: TRBJ1-1; len: 14; d_gene: TRBD1; abundance: .; v_gene: TRBV20-1; CDR3aa: CSATPTGGIDEAFF
j_gene: TRBJ1-2; len: 14; d_gene: .; abundance: .; v_gene: TRBV3-1; CDR3aa: CASSQDTGQSGYTF
j_gene: TRBJ2-7; len: 13; d_gene: .; abundance: once; v_gene: TRBV30; CDR3aa: CAWSDGIYYEQYF
j_gene: TRBJ1-2; len: 15; d_gene: .; abundance: .; v_gene: TRBV12-3/TRBV12-4; CDR3aa: CASSPLKGGVAGYTF
j_gene: TRBJ1-6; len: 15; d_gene: .; abundance: .; v_gene: TRBV9; CDR3aa: CASSVEGLGNSPLHF
j_gene: TRBJ2-1; len: 14; d_gene: TRBD2; abundance: .; v_gene: TRBV20-1; CDR3aa: CSARGTSGGPEQFF
j_gene: TRBJ2-5; len: 18; d_gene: TRBD2; abundance: .; v_gene: TRBV5-1; CDR3aa: CASSLSRTRLVVQETQYF
j_gene: TRBJ2-1; len: 17; d_gene: TRBD2; abundance: few; v_gene: TRBV7-9; CDR3aa: CASSPRLSGAGYNEQFF
j_gene: TRBJ2-3; len: 15; d_gene: TRBD2; abundance: .; v_gene: TRBV20-1; CDR3aa: CSADLRAGVPDTQYF
j_gene: TRBJ2-7; len: 15; d_gene: .; abundance: .; v_gene: TRBV5-1; CDR3aa: CASSLALDRLYEQYF
j_gene: TRBJ1-4; len: 14; d_gene: .; abundance: .; v_gene: TRBV6-5; CDR3aa: CASRRRAGNEKLFF
j_gene: TRBJ1-4; len: 15; d_gene: .; abundance: few; v_gene: TRBV12-3/TRBV12-4; CDR3aa: CASSSLGDANEKLFF
j_gene: TRBJ2-1; len: 15; d_gene: .; abundance: .; v_gene: TRBV6-2/TRBV6-3; CDR3aa: CASRRPLEAYNEQFF
j_gene: TRBJ2-6; len: 17; d_gene: .; abundance: .; v_gene: TRBV10-3; CDR3aa: CAISENEHHSGANVLTF
j_gene: TRBJ1-1; len: 15; d_gene: .; abundance: few; v_gene: TRBV3-1; CDR3aa: CASSPRQVIPTEAFF
j_gene: TRBJ2-1; len: 16; d_gene: .; abundance: few; v_gene: TRBV20-1; CDR3aa: CSARVTGPVPYNEQFF
j_gene: TRBJ1-2; len: 9; d_gene: .; abundance: .; v_gene: TRBV20-1; CDR3aa: CSAQHGGTF
j_gene: TRBJ2-1; len: 13; d_gene: .; abundance: .; v_gene: TRBV30; CDR3aa: CAWSIAVAGEQFF
j_gene: TRBJ2-1; len: 15; d_gene: TRBD2; abundance: .; v_gene: TRBV7-2; CDR3aa: CASSATGTTYNEQFF
j_gene: TRBJ1-1; len: 17; d_gene: .; abundance: few; v_gene: TRBV12-3/TRBV12-4; CDR3aa: CASSFRGAGGSRIEAFF
j_gene: TRBJ2-3; len: 14; d_gene: TRBD1; abundance: few; v_gene: TRBV6-5; CDR3aa: CASSETGYTDTQYF
j_gene: TRBJ2-1; len: 13; d_gene: .; abundance: .; v_gene: TRBV21-1; CDR3aa: CASTNKASRGPFF
j_gene: TRBJ2-7; len: 13; d_gene: .; abundance: few; v_gene: TRBV7-8; CDR3aa: CASTADRTYEQYF
j_gene: TRBJ2-7; len: 11; d_gene: .; abundance: .; v_gene: TRBV29-1; CDR3aa: CSVNSGYEQYF
j_gene: TRBJ2-3; len: 18; d_gene: TRBD2; abundance: .; v_gene: TRBV25-1; CDR3aa: CATQPGTSGTPITDTQYF
j_gene: TRBJ2-5; len: 16; d_gene: TRBD1; abundance: few; v_gene: TRBV7-9; CDR3aa: CASSRAGTGGGETQYF